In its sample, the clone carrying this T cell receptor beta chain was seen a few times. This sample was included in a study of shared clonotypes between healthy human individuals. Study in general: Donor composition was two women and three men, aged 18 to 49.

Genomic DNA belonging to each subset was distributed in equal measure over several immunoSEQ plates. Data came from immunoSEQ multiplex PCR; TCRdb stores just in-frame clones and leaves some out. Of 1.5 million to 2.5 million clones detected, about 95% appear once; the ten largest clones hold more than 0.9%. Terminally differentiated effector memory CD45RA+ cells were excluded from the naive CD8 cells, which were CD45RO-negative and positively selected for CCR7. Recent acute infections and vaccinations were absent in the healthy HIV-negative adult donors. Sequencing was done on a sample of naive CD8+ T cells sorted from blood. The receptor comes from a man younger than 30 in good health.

This CDR3 reads CASSHGESSGNTIYF. CDR3 bases: TGCGCCAGCAGCCACGGAGAAAGCTCTGGAAACACCATATATTTT. The chain recombines TRBV4-1 with TRBJ1-3; D gene uncertain. The germline V gene has CDR1 MGHRA and CDR2 YSYEKL. V was pared by 3 bases and J by 0 bases, with 9 bases between. The CDR3 length is 15 residues.